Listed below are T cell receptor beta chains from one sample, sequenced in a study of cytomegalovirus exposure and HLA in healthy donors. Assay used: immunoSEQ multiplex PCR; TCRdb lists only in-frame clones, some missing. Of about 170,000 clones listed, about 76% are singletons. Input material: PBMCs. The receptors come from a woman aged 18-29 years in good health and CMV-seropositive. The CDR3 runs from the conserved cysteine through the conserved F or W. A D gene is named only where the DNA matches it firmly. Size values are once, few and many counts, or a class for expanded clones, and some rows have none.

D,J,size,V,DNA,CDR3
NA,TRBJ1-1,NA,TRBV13,TGTGCCAGCAGCACAAACCCAACAGGGTCGGCTTTCTTT,CASSTNPTGSAFF
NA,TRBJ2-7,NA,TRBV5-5,TGTGCCAGCAGCCCCGACGAGCAGTACTTC,CASSPDEQYF
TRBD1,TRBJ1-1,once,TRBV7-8,TGTGCCAGCAGCTTAGACAGGGGGCTAACACCCGAAGCTTTCTTT,CASSLDRGLTPEAFF
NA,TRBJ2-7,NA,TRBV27,TGTGCCAGCAGCCAGGGTGCCCGGCAGTACTTC,CASSQGARQYF
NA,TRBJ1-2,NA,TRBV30,TGTGCCTGGAGTGTCGGGGGTTATGGCTACACCTTC,CAWSVGGYGYTF
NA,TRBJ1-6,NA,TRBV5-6,TGTGCCAGCAGCTTGGCCAGGGTGTACAGTATATCGGATAATTCACCCCTCCACTTT,CASSLARVYSISDNSPLHF
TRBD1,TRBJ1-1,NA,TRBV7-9,TGTGCCAGCAGCCCAGGGGGCCCCCAGGGGGTAGGCTCGAACACTGAAGCTTTCTTT,CASSPGGPQGVGSNTEAFF
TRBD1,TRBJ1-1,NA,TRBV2,TGTGCCTTCGAAAAGGGACAGGGGCGGGGTGAAGCTTTCTTT,CAFEKGQGRGEAFF
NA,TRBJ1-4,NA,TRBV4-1,TGCGCCAGCAGCCAAGAGGCAGGAACTAATGAAAAACTGTTTTTT,CASSQEAGTNEKLFF
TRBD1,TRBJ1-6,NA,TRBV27,TGTGCCAGCAGTTCGGGACAGGGATGGGGTTCACCCCTCCACTTT,CASSSGQGWGSPLHF
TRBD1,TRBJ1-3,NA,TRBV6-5,TGTGCCAGCATGAAGACAGGGTACTCTGGAAACACCATATATTTT,CASMKTGYSGNTIYF
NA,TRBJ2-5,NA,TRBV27,TGTGCCAGCAGTTTATCTTCGGGGTGGGAGACCCAGTACTTC,CASSLSSGWETQYF
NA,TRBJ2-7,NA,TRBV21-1,TGTGCCAGCAGCATTCGCCGGTCCTACGAGCAGTACTTC,CASSIRRSYEQYF
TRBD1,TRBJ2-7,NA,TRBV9,TGTGCCAGCAGCGTGGGACAGGGGGCTTACGAGCAGTACTTC,CASSVGQGAYEQYF
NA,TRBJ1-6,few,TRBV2,TGTGCCAGCTTAGGGGTAAATTCACCCCTCCACTTT,CASLGVNSPLHF
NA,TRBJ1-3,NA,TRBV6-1,TGTGCCAGCCGAACAGACTCTGGAAACACCATATATTTT,CASRTDSGNTIYF
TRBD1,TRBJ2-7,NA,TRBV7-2,TGTGCCAGCAGCTTAGCGTGGGACAGGGGATACGAGCAGTACTTC,CASSLAWDRGYEQYF
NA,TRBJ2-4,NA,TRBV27,TGTGCCAGCAGTTTTTCGTCGTTAGCCAAACACATTCAGTACTTC,CASSFSSLAKHIQYF
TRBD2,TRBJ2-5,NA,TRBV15,TGTGCCACCAGCAGAGGATCGGGACTAGCGAGAGAGACCCAGTACTTC,CATSRGSGLARETQYF
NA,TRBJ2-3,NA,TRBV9,TGTGCCAGCAGCGTCTATCTTAGCGGCACAGATACGCAGTATTTT,CASSVYLSGTDTQYF
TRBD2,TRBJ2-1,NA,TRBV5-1,TGCGCCAGCAGCTTGGTTCTAGCGGGGGGGCATGAGCAGTTCTTC,CASSLVLAGGHEQFF
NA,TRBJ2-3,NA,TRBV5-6,TGTGCCAGCAGCCCGGTCGGCTCAGGGCCAGATACGCAGTATTTT,CASSPVGSGPDTQYF
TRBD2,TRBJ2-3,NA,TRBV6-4,TGTGCCAGCAGTCTAGCGGAAACAGATACGCAGTATTTT,CASSLAETDTQYF
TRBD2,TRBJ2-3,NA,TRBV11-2,TGTGCCAGCAGGAAGACTAGCGGGGGCACAGATACGCAGTATTTT,CASRKTSGGTDTQYF
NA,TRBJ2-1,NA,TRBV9,TGTGCCAGCAGCCCCGAGCAACTTTACAATGAGCAGTTCTTC,CASSPEQLYNEQFF
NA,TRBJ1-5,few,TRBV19,TGTGCCAGTAGTACCGGAGGATATAGCAATCAGCCCCAGCATTTT,CASSTGGYSNQPQHF
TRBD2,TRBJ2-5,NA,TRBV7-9,TGTGCCAGCAGCCCAGGACTAGCGGTAGAGACCCAGTACTTC,CASSPGLAVETQYF
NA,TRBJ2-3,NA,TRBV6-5,TGTGCCAGCAGTTACCTAGGGGGGGCGGCAGATACGCAGTATTTT,CASSYLGGAADTQYF
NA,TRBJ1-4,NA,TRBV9,TGTGCCAGCAGCGTAGGTGGACAGAATGAAAAACTGTTTTTT,CASSVGGQNEKLFF
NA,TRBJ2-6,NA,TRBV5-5,TGTGCCAGCAGCTTGGGCAGCGTTTTATCTGGGGCCAACGTCCTGACTTTC,CASSLGSVLSGANVLTF
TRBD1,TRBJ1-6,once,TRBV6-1,TGTGCCAGCAGTTCCGGGACAGGGAACAATTCACCCCTCCACTTT,CASSSGTGNNSPLHF
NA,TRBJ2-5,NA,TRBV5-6,TGTGCCAGCAGCTCGGGTGCGAGGGAGACCCAGTACTTC,CASSSGARETQYF
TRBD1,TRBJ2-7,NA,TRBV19,TGTGCCAGTAGTGGGGGGGACAGGGCCTACGAGCAGTACTTC,CASSGGDRAYEQYF
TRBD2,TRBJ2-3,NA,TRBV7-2,TGTGCCAGCAGCTGGACTAGCGGGGGGAAAGGGGATCATACGCAGTATTTT,CASSWTSGGKGDHTQYF
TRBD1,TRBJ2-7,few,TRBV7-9,TGTGCCAGCAGCTTACCCGGGACAGGGATTCCCTACGAGCAGTACTTC,CASSLPGTGIPYEQYF
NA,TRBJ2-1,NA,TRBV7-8,TGTGCCAGCAGCCCAAACACGGGGAATGAGCAGTTCTTC,CASSPNTGNEQFF
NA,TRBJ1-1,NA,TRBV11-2,TGTGCCAGCAGCTTGGGGAGGGCTTTCTTT,CASSLGRAFF
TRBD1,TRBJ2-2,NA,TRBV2,TGTGCCAGTAGACCGGGACAGGGGGCAACCGGGGAGCTGTTTTTT,CASRPGQGATGELFF
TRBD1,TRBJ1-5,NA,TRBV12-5,TGTGCTAGTGGTTTGGAAGGGGGCCAGCCCCAGCATTTT,CASGLEGGQPQHF
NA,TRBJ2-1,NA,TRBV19,TGTGCCAGTAGTATTAGTCCAATGACAGTACCCTACAATGAGCAGTTCTTC,CASSISPMTVPYNEQFF
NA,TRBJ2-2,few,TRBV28,TGTGCCAGCAAACCCATCCCGACAACCAACACCGGGGAGCTGTTTTTT,CASKPIPTTNTGELFF
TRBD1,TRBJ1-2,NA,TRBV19,TGTGCCAGTACCAGGGGGCGCGGCTATGGCTACACCTTC,CASTRGRGYGYTF
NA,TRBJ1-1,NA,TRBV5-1,TGCGCCAGCAGCTCCGATGGTGGAGGCACTGAAGCTTTCTTT,CASSSDGGGTEAFF
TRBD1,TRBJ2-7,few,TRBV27,TGTGCCAGCAGTCTCACCCCGGACAGGGCTACCTACGAGCAGTACTTC,CASSLTPDRATYEQYF
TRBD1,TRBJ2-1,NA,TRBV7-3,TGTGCCAGCAGCTTCGACAGGGGCGATGAGCAGTTCTTC,CASSFDRGDEQFF
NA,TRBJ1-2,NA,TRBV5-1,TGCGCCAGCAGCTTGGCCGGGGGGGCCGCCACGGTTGGGTCCTATGGCTACACCTTC,CASSLAGGAATVGSYGYTF
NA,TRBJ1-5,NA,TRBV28,TGTGCCAGCAGTTTGGACAGTTCTAGCAATCAGCCCCAGCATTTT,CASSLDSSSNQPQHF
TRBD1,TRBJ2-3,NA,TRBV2,TGTGCCAGCAGTGCAACAGGGGGCTGGGGAGATACGCAGTATTTT,CASSATGGWGDTQYF
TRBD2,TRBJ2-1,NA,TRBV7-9,TGTGCCAGCAGCTTGGGTAGCGGGGGCCACAATGAGCAGTTCTTC,CASSLGSGGHNEQFF
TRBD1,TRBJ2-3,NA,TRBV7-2,TGTGCCAGCAGCCGGGACAGGGGAGTCGCAGATACGCAGTATTTT,CASSRDRGVADTQYF
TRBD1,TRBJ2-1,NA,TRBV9,TGTGCCAGCAGCGTAGTGGGACAGGGCAGGGATGAGCAGTTCTTC,CASSVVGQGRDEQFF
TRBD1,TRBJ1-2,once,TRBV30,TGTGCCTGGAGTGCCGGGACAGGGGACGGCTACACCTTC,CAWSAGTGDGYTF
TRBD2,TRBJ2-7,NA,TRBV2,TGTGCCAGCAGTGAAGCGCTTCGAACTAGCGGGGGCGGCGAGCAGTACTTC,CASSEALRTSGGGEQYF
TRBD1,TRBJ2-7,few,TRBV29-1,TGCAGCGCAGGGCCAGCCGGACAGGAGCGAGGGGGGCAGTACTTC,CSAGPAGQERGGQYF
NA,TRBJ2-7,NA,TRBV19,TGTGCCAGTAGTATCTTTCCCGGTAGCCTCTACGAGCAGTACTTC,CASSIFPGSLYEQYF